The rows below give T cell receptor beta chains drawn from one sample of a study of T cells in Graves' hyperthyroidism and ophthalmopathy. Via MiXCR, TCRdb re-called the multiplex PCR reads, giving one row per CDR3 protein. The sample holds around 450,000 distinct CDR3 sequences, about a sixth seen once. Sequenced: blood. The source of these receptors is a woman aged 18-29 years with Graves' hyperthyroidism. CDR3s include the opening cysteine and the closing phenylalanine or tryptophan.

v_call	j_call	cdr3_length	cdr3_aa
TRBV20-1	TRBJ1-2	13	CSALIDRNYGYTF
TRBV20-1	TRBJ1-5	17	CSAYPGQGEYSNQPQHF
TRBV3-1	TRBJ2-3	16	CASRHTGDRGRNTQYF
TRBV20-1	TRBJ1-1	13	CSARAGSDTEAFF
TRBV25-1	TRBJ2-1	20	CASLILGESSGRAAYNEQFF
TRBV18	TRBJ1-2	15	CASSSLGPPMSGYTF
TRBV5-1	TRBJ1-6	14	CASSLLRQNSPLHF
TRBV9	TRBJ1-6	14	CASSVGQGNSPLHF
TRBV19	TRBJ2-2	16	CASSLPGQPNTGELFF
TRBV5-1	TRBJ1-4	14	CASSDVATNEKLFF
TRBV6-1	TRBJ1-3	17	CASSTLTGSFSGNTIYF
TRBV5-1	TRBJ2-3	14	CASSTQASTDTQYF
TRBV28	TRBJ2-7	14	CASSLSGVNYEQYF
TRBV19	TRBJ1-1	15	CASSTGGASHTEAFF
TRBV20-1	TRBJ2-1	16	CSARSGDRAPGYEQFF
TRBV6-1	TRBJ1-6	15	CASRTGLSYNSPLHF
TRBV30	TRBJ1-1	15	CAWSVRGRGSTEAFF
TRBV7-7	TRBJ2-1	16	CASSPLAGVSYNEQFF
TRBV7-9	TRBJ2-3	16	CASSPGPTPFTDTQYF
TRBV7-3	TRBJ2-3	15	CASSPGHLRTDTQYF
TRBV7-9	TRBJ1-4	16	CASSLSGQPTNEKLFF
TRBV7-8	TRBJ2-1	15	CASSPGLAGGYEQFF
TRBV12-3/TRBV12-4	TRBJ2-1	14	CASSLGSGWDEQFF
TRBV10-1	TRBJ2-7	13	CASSDERGYEQYF
TRBV9	TRBJ2-7	14	CASSPRPTFYEQYF
TRBV7-9	TRBJ1-5	16	CASSLALGVGNQPQHF
TRBV4-1	TRBJ2-1	18	CASSQGPLGPSSYNEQFF
TRBV19	TRBJ1-4	11	CASSPAEKLFF
TRBV28	TRBJ2-5	15	CASSWPGPFGETQYF
TRBV28	TRBJ1-2	14	CASTSPKTNYGYTF
TRBV7-2	TRBJ2-7	15	CASSDTAGVGYEQYF
TRBV20-1	TRBJ2-1	14	CSARGLAGRGEQFF
TRBV28	TRBJ2-7	13	CASKEGGSHEQYF
TRBV20-1	TRBJ2-3	14	CSARGTAGSDTQYF
TRBV4-1	TRBJ1-2	16	CASSQDGDKPLYGYTF
TRBV5-1	TRBJ2-2	16	CASSLATGGYTGELFF
TRBV20-1	TRBJ2-1	12	CSAIRGYNEQFF
TRBV6-2/TRBV6-3	TRBJ2-7	14	CASTNGLTHYEQYF
TRBV7-9	TRBJ2-7	10	CASTSDRQYF
TRBV2	TRBJ1-1	14	CASIKGTWDTEAFF
TRBV2	TRBJ2-2	12	CASSEWSRVLFF
TRBV12-3/TRBV12-4	TRBJ2-1	16	CASRVGYLDPTNEQFF
TRBV2	TRBJ2-3	18	CASSERLAGGLSTDTQYF
TRBV12-3/TRBV12-4	TRBJ2-5	15	CASSPRGQYQETQYF
TRBV6-5	TRBJ1-4	14	CASMFQYNNEKLFF
TRBV30	TRBJ1-5	16	CAWSRDGGVGNQPQHF
TRBV24-1	TRBJ2-5	14	CATSLGGRQETQYF
TRBV20-1	TRBJ2-3	14	CSARYSGKTDTQYF
TRBV20-1	TRBJ2-1	16	CSAVPLGGPSYNEQFF
TRBV7-8	TRBJ2-7	12	CASSPHLHEQYF
TRBV7-3	TRBJ2-2	12	CANSRRTGELFF
TRBV9	TRBJ2-1	13	CASSVLAYNEQFF
TRBV20-1	TRBJ2-2	11	CSALAGGELFF
TRBV7-3	TRBJ1-5	16	CASSLIPGPRNQPQHF
TRBV24-1	TRBJ2-2	16	CATSDVGEVDTGELFF
TRBV19	TRBJ1-5	15	CASSIGGAKVQPQHF
TRBV6-5	TRBJ2-2	15	CASSSDRGSTGELFF